A selection of T cell receptor beta chains follows, all from one sample in a study of shared clonotypes between healthy human individuals. TCRdb's table, derived via immunoSEQ multiplex PCR, lists solely in-frame clones and lacks some. The sample records about 580,000 clones, 95% to 98% being singletons. Material: naive CD8+ T cells sorted from blood. Receptors were obtained from a man aged 25-45 years in good health. Both conserved end residues are part of each CDR3. Fields, in order: J gene, clone size, D gene, V gene, CDR3 protein, CDR3 DNA. A D gene is named only where the DNA matches it firmly. Size is stated for part of the rows, as once, few or many counts, or as a class when the clone is expanded.

J: TRBJ2-7
size: NA
D: NA
V: TRBV6-5
CDR3: CAISRGGGYEQYF
DNA: TGTGCCATCTCCAGAGGGGGGGGATACGAGCAGTACTTC

J: TRBJ1-4
size: NA
D: TRBD1
V: TRBV9
CDR3: CASSMTGRDLFF
DNA: TGTGCCAGCAGCATGACAGGGAGAGACCTGTTTTTT

J: TRBJ2-7
size: NA
D: NA
V: TRBV10-3
CDR3: CAISESGRGGYEQYF
DNA: TGTGCCATCAGTGAGTCGGGCAGGGGAGGCTACGAGCAGTACTTC

J: TRBJ2-2
size: NA
D: TRBD2
V: TRBV7-8
CDR3: CASSLRTSGNTGELFF
DNA: TGTGCCAGCAGCTTACGGACTAGTGGGAACACCGGGGAGCTGTTTTTT

J: TRBJ2-7
size: NA
D: TRBD2
V: TRBV5-6
CDR3: CASSLALAGAEQYF
DNA: TGTGCCAGCAGCTTGGCCCTAGCGGGAGCCGAGCAGTACTTC

J: TRBJ2-7
size: NA
D: TRBD1
V: TRBV6-5
CDR3: CASSWATGGSGEQYF
DNA: TGTGCCAGCAGTTGGGCGACAGGGGGAAGTGGCGAGCAGTACTTC

J: TRBJ2-7
size: NA
D: NA
V: TRBV27
CDR3: CASRDGQGTHEQYF
DNA: TGTGCCAGCAGGGATGGGCAGGGAACTCACGAGCAGTACTTC

J: TRBJ2-1
size: NA
D: TRBD1
V: TRBV10-2
CDR3: CASSPGQVNNEQFF
DNA: TGCGCCAGTTCCCCGGGACAGGTGAACAATGAGCAGTTCTTC

J: TRBJ2-5
size: NA
D: TRBD1
V: TRBV11-2
CDR3: CASSTPPSGHRGTQYF
DNA: TGTGCCAGCAGCACCCCTCCCTCGGGACACAGGGGGACCCAGTACTTC

J: TRBJ1-1
size: NA
D: NA
V: TRBV7-9
CDR3: CASSSSVAGAPTYAEAFF
DNA: TGTGCCAGCAGCTCCTCCGTTGCAGGGGCGCCCACTTATGCTGAAGCTTTCTTT

J: TRBJ2-7
size: NA
D: TRBD2
V: TRBV27
CDR3: CASSLGLAVREQYF
DNA: TGTGCCAGCAGTTTGGGACTAGCGGTACGCGAGCAGTACTTC

J: TRBJ2-7
size: NA
D: NA
V: TRBV20-1
CDR3: CSARAYEQYF
DNA: TGCAGTGCTAGAGCCTACGAGCAGTACTTC

J: TRBJ1-2
size: NA
D: NA
V: TRBV5-1
CDR3: CASSLERGFVASNYGYTF
DNA: TGCGCCAGCAGCCTTGAGAGGGGTTTCGTAGCATCTAACTATGGCTACACCTTC

J: TRBJ2-7
size: NA
D: TRBD1
V: TRBV4-1
CDR3: CASSQYARGTGYYEQYF
DNA: TGCGCCAGCAGCCAATACGCACGAGGGACAGGGTACTACGAGCAGTACTTC

J: TRBJ1-2
size: NA
D: NA
V: TRBV9
CDR3: CASSPQRGGHYGYTF
DNA: TGTGCCAGCAGCCCTCAGCGGGGGGGGCACTATGGCTACACCTTC

J: TRBJ2-5
size: NA
D: NA
V: TRBV15
CDR3: CATSSDFDAYQETQYF
DNA: TGTGCCACCAGCAGTGATTTTGACGCGTACCAAGAGACCCAGTACTTC

J: TRBJ2-3
size: NA
D: NA
V: TRBV14
CDR3: CASSQAPGSGTTDTQYF
DNA: TGTGCCAGCAGCCAAGCCCCGGGGAGCGGGACAACAGATACGCAGTATTTT

J: TRBJ2-7
size: NA
D: NA
V: TRBV7-9
CDR3: CASRLSGRPYEQYF
DNA: TGTGCCAGCAGACTTAGCGGTAGGCCCTACGAGCAGTACTTC

J: TRBJ2-7
size: NA
D: NA
V: TRBV2
CDR3: CASMEAGQVGEQYF
DNA: TGTGCCAGCATGGAGGCTGGTCAAGTGGGGGAGCAGTACTTC

J: TRBJ2-7
size: NA
D: NA
V: TRBV5-5
CDR3: CASWDRVIYEQYF
DNA: TGTGCCAGTTGGGACCGTGTAATCTACGAGCAGTACTTC

J: TRBJ1-5
size: NA
D: NA
V: TRBV27
CDR3: CASSFRGSQPQHF
DNA: TGTGCCAGCAGTTTTCGGGGTAGCCAGCCCCAGCATTTT

J: TRBJ2-7
size: once
D: NA
V: TRBV19
CDR3: CASSGSGYYEQYF
DNA: TGTGCCAGTAGTGGCAGCGGGTACTACGAGCAGTACTTC

J: TRBJ2-7
size: NA
D: NA
V: TRBV2
CDR3: CASSVTGPYEQYF
DNA: TGTGCCAGCAGTGTGACGGGTCCCTACGAGCAGTACTTC

J: TRBJ2-7
size: NA
D: TRBD2
V: TRBV29-1
CDR3: CSVEDRGTTSRDEQYF
DNA: TGCAGCGTTGAAGATCGCGGGACTACCTCTCGGGACGAGCAGTACTTC

J: TRBJ2-7
size: NA
D: TRBD2
V: TRBV14
CDR3: CASSQILAGVSTYEQYF
DNA: TGTGCCAGCAGCCAAATCCTAGCGGGAGTATCGACCTACGAGCAGTACTTC

J: TRBJ2-3
size: NA
D: NA
V: TRBV7-6
CDR3: CASSHIFGEWGTDTQYF
DNA: TGTGCCAGCAGCCACATATTCGGCGAGTGGGGCACAGATACGCAGTATTTT